In this sample, the clone carrying this T cell receptor beta chain turned up a few times. Its specificity is unknown. This entry comes from a study of CD8 T cells in ankylosing spondylitis. Study outcomes and limitations: Reactive arthritis synovial fluid and blood previously showed some of these motif variants. Several highly homologous variants made up a TCR beta motif, and this motif appeared characteristic of ankylosing spondylitis blood. CD8+ disease-linked clones were present at relatively low frequencies in blood.

The TCR beta libraries were generated through quantitative 5'-RACE incorporating molecular barcodes. MiXCR was run by TCRdb on the 5' RACE reads, yielding one entry per CDR3 protein. The sample carries 350,000 to 450,000 distinct CDR3 sequences, about 25% recorded once. The CDR3 is made up of 12 amino acids. Looked up from germline, CDR1 is SGHRS and CDR2 is YFSETQ. Trimming shortened V by 2 bases and J by 8 bases, and 8 bases separated the two germline ends. This sequence originates from a male donor with ankylosing spondylitis. This chain joins TRBV5-1 and TRBJ2-1, with D unresolved. The sample was blood, either unsorted or a sorted T cell fraction (not recorded which). The CDR3 reads CASSLTAYEQFF. DNA of the CDR3: TGCGCCAGCAGCTTAACGGCATATGAGCAGTTCTTC. Drawing the rest from reference TRBV5-1 and TRBJ2-1, the complete variable domain is KAGVTQTPRYLIKTRGQQVTLSCSPISGHRSVSWYQQTPGQGLQFLFEYFSETQRNKGNFPGRFSGRQFSNSRSEMNVSTLELGDSALYLCASSLTAYEQFFGPGTRLTVL.